Shown below are 28 T cell receptor beta chains from a single sample sequenced in a study of vaccination effects on CD4 cells after COVID-19 (dated by TCRdb to 2022 to 2024). Preparation of the library involved the immunoSEQ multiplex PCR assay. As stored in TCRdb, this immuneACCESS dataset retains in-frame rearrangements with V and J assigned. A fraction of the clones does not appear; measured against another copy, unresolved V genes explain less than half of the discrepancy, and the remainder lacks a known reason. This sample has about 40,000 clones in its table, and 65% to 75% of those were observed once. Roughly 8.4% of the sample is held by the ten biggest clonotypes. After less than 13 days of culture, CD4+ T cells were isolated with the EasySep CD4+ T cell isolation kit. Two doses of either the BNT162b2 or the mRNA-1273 mRNA SARS-CoV-2 vaccine were administered to participants. No antigen is known for these receptors.

The sample here was CD4+ T cells from PBMCs cultured without peptide, taken after COVID-19 vaccination. The receptors stem from a human donor who received a COVID-19 vaccine.

Concerning this clone: Other DNA sequences in this sample translate to the same CDR3. The chain is built from TRBV3-1 (or the pseudogene TRBV3-2) and TRBJ2-7; D is uncertain. Trimming took 0 bases from V and 0 from J, leaving 6 bases between them. The CDR3 has 14 residues. Germline V gives CDR1 LGHDT, CDR2 YNNKEL (reference sequence). CDR3: CASSQEGSSYEQYF. The CDR3 DNA reads TGTGCCAGCAGCCAAGAAGGTAGCTCCTACGAGCAGTACTTC.

The J gene is TRBJ2-1, the V gene TRBV25-1; 11 positions match TRBD2. This CDR3 has 17 amino acids. Trimming cost V 2 bases and J 3 bases; bases outside gene matches: 6. CDR1 and CDR2 from the germline V gene are MGHDK and SYGVNS. CDR3 loop: CASSETGTSGLYNEQFF. The CDR3 bases are TGTGCCAGCAGTGAAACCGGGACTAGCGGCCTCTACAATGAGCAGTTCTTC.

This clone was detected only a few times. The chain couples TRBV10-3 to TRBJ2-7; possible D gene TRBD1, 5 bases. V lost 2 bases and J 3 bases, leaving 8 bases between the germline ends. This CDR3 comprises 13 residues. The V gene's germline CDR1 is ENHRY and CDR2 SYGVKD. CDR3 sequence (DNA): TGTGCCATCAGTGAGGCCGACAGCTACGAGCAGTACTTC. Translation gives CAISEADSYEQYF.

The genes are TRBV5-1 and TRBJ2-4; 9 nucleotides align to TRBD2. V was clipped by 4 bases and J by 1 base; unmatched bases: 15. The CDR3 has 19 residues. Germline CDR1 reads SGHRS; CDR2 reads YFSETQ. The DNA of the CDR3 is TGCGCCAGCAGCCCAGCGGGGGGCCTACAGGGGTGGGCCAAAAACATTCAGTACTTC. Its protein product is CASSPAGGLQGWAKNIQYF. The full variable domain, in which reference TRBV5-1 and TRBJ2-4 provide the parts outside the CDR3, is KAGVTQTPRYLIKTRGQQVTLSCSPISGHRSVSWYQQTPGQGLQFLFEYFSETQRNKGNFPGRFSGRQFSNSRSEMNVSTLELGDSALYLCASSPAGGLQGWAKNIQYFGAGTRLSVL.

This clone was detected only once. This chain links TRBV10-2 with TRBJ2-7, with 12 bases that match TRBD2. Germline CDR1 reads WSHSY; CDR2 reads SAAADI. There are 16 residues in the CDR3. V shed 4 bases, J shed 3 bases, and the junction held 7 bases outside the gene matches. CDR3 loop: CASSAPGTSGFYEQYF. DNA of the CDR3: TGCGCCAGCAGTGCCCCAGGGACTAGCGGGTTCTACGAGCAGTACTTC.

This chain links TRBV19 with TRBJ2-6; D tentatively fits TRBD1 or TRBD2 (6 bases each). Trimming removed 3 bases at V and 0 bases at J, with 12 bases between. Germline V gene sequence: CDR1 LNHDA, CDR2 SQIVND (reference sequence). The CDR3 is 17 residues long. CDR3 DNA: TGTGCCAGTAGTATTGGGGGGCCCAGCTCTGGGGCCAACGTCCTGACTTTC. It translates to CASSIGGPSSGANVLTF. Looking up the rest from reference TRBV19 and TRBJ2-6 gives the full variable domain: DGGITQSPKYLFRKEGQNVTLSCEQNLNHDAMYWYRQDPGQGLRLIYYSQIVNDFQKGDIAEGYSVSREKKESFPLTVTSAQKNPTAFYLCASSIGGPSSGANVLTFGAGSRLTVL.

The chain has TRBV29-1 and TRBJ2-1; TRBD1 matches at 7 bases. Unmatched junction bases numbered 6, after V lost 6 bases and J lost 7 bases. The CDR3 has 12 residues. Per germline, CDR1 SQVTM and CDR2 ANQGSEA. DNA of the CDR3: TGCAGCGTAGACAGGGTCGAGAATGAGCAGTTCTTC. Residues: CSVDRVENEQFF.

In this sample, this clone turned up a few times. The rearrangement uses TRBV18 and TRBJ2-1, with D maybe TRBD2 (5 bases). The germline V and J ends were trimmed by 0 bases and 4 bases, with 13 bases remaining between them. Germline V gene data show CDR1 as KGHSH and CDR2 as LQKENI. This CDR3 is 16 amino acids long. The CDR3, as DNA: TGTGCCAGCTCACCACCGCCGCGGGTAGTATACAATGAGCAGTTCTTC. It encodes CASSPPPRVVYNEQFF.

V and J are TRBV9 and TRBJ2-1; 9 bases are shared with TRBD1. CDR1 is SGDLS, CDR2 YYNGEE, per germline. The CDR3 is made up of 15 amino acids. Trimming at V came to 2 bases and at J to 4 bases, leaving 4 bases not matched to a gene. DNA for the CDR3: TGTGCCAGCAGCGTGGGACAGGGAATGTACAATGAGCAGTTCTTC. This encodes CASSVGQGMYNEQFF. The variable domain in full, completed from reference TRBV9 and TRBJ2-1, reads DSGVTQTPKHLITATGQRVTLRCSPRSGDLSVYWYQQSLDQGLQFLIQYYNGEERAKGNILERFSAQQFPDLHSELNLSSLELGDSALYFCASSVGQGMYNEQFFGPGTRLTVL.

This chain joins TRBV18 and TRBJ1-3, with D tentatively TRBD1 (5 bases). Germline V gives CDR1 KGHSH, CDR2 LQKENI. V was pared by 0 bases and J by 2 bases, with 8 bases between. CDR3 size: 15 residues. CDR3 sequence (DNA): TGTGCCAGCTCACCACCAGGGACTCCTGGAAACACCATATATTTT. Amino acid sequence: CASSPPGTPGNTIYF.

This clone was found a few times. This CDR3 is also generated by other DNA sequences in the sample. V is TRBV10-3 and J is TRBJ1-1; no clear D. From germline, CDR1 is ENHRY and CDR2 SYGVKD. Trimming took 4 bases from V and 1 from J, leaving 7 bases between them. This CDR3 comprises 13 residues. The CDR3 nucleotides are TGTGCCATCAGTGTTACTGGGAACACTGAAGCTTTCTTT. Protein product: CAISVTGNTEAFF.

As DNA, the CDR3 is TGTGCCAGTAGTGCCCCGCGCGGGGACAGGGGGCGTCATGGGTACTATGGCTACACCTTC. This gives the protein CASSAPRGDRGRHGYYGYTF. The rearrangement uses TRBV19 and TRBJ1-2, with 12 bases aligning to TRBD1. Germline V gene sequence: CDR1 LNHDA, CDR2 SQIVND (reference sequence). V lost 5 bases, J lost 3 bases, and 19 bases stayed unmatched. The CDR3 runs to 20 residues. The whole variable domain, remainder taken from reference TRBV19 and TRBJ1-2, is DGGITQSPKYLFRKEGQNVTLSCEQNLNHDAMYWYRQDPGQGLRLIYYSQIVNDFQKGDIAEGYSVSREKKESFPLTVTSAQKNPTAFYLCASSAPRGDRGRHGYYGYTFGSGTRLTVV.

This clone was counted a few times. The rearrangement uses TRBV5-1 and TRBJ2-7, with TRBD2 identical over 14 bases. The V segment lost 4 bases and the J segment 6 bases; nucleotides outside the gene matches: 9. Germline loops: CDR1 SGHRS, CDR2 YFSETQ. The CDR3 totals 16 residues. The CDR3: CASSTGTSGSFGEQYF. The CDR3 DNA sequence: TGCGCCAGCAGCACGGGGACTAGCGGGAGCTTCGGCGAGCAGTACTTC.

The chain is built from TRBV3-1 (or the pseudogene TRBV3-2) and TRBJ1-6; D uncertain. This CDR3 is 17 amino acids long. The V gene's germline CDR1 is LGHDT and CDR2 YNNKEL (reference sequence). Trimming took off 0 bases at V and 0 bases at J, with 9 bases between the two ends. The CDR3 spells CASSQELGSSYNSPLHF. The DNA for the CDR3 is TGTGCCAGCAGCCAAGAATTAGGGAGCTCCTATAATTCACCCCTCCACTTT.

The V gene is TRBV24-1, the J gene TRBJ2-1, with 8 bases lining up with TRBD2. The CDR3 has 16 amino acids. The germline V gene has CDR1 KGHDR and CDR2 SFDVKD. The V gene end was trimmed by 6 bases and the J gene end by 3 bases; junction bases not matched to a gene: 9. The DNA for the CDR3 is TGTGCCACCAGTAAGAGTACTAGCGGACTCTACAATGAGCAGTTCTTC. This codes for CATSKSTSGLYNEQFF.

J is TRBJ1-2 and V is TRBV25-1; D is perhaps TRBD1 (5 bases). The CDR3 covers 15 residues. Germline CDR1 reads MGHDK; CDR2 reads SYGVNS. V lost 3 bases, J lost 4 bases, and 15 bases lay in between. CDR3 region: CASSDATAGIYGYTF. The DNA for the CDR3 is TGTGCCAGCAGTGATGCCACTGCAGGGATCTATGGCTACACCTTC.

This chain joins TRBV5-1 and TRBJ1-1; D is unresolved. This CDR3 region has 13 residues. The germline CDR1 and CDR2 sequences are SGHRS and YFSETQ. V gave up 0 bases and J gave up 1 base, with 4 bases separating them. CDR3 sequence: CASSLEQNTEAFF. DNA for the CDR3: TGCGCCAGCAGCTTGGAACAGAACACTGAAGCTTTCTTT.

The V and J genes are TRBV25-1 and TRBJ1-1; D not resolved. CDR1 is MGHDK, CDR2 SYGVNS, per germline. The CDR3 contains 17 residues. V lost 3 bases to trimming and J lost 4 bases, with 21 bases between them. The CDR3 DNA follows: TGTGCCAGCAGTGACTCACCCAATTGGGGTGTTGGCACTGAAGCTTTCTTT. The encoded protein is CASSDSPNWGVGTEAFF.

This clone is medium-sized by share. CDR3 sequence (DNA): TGTGCCAGCAGTGAGCCAGGGACAGGGTCCTACGAGCAGTACTTC. It specifies CASSEPGTGSYEQYF. The gene calls are TRBV6-1 and TRBJ2-7, with 9 positions matching TRBD1. Per the germline V gene, CDR1 is MNHNS and CDR2 is SASEGT. Trimming removed 3 bases from V and 1 base from J; junction bases left unmatched: 4. The CDR3 covers 15 residues.

This clone was detected only once. J is TRBJ2-1 and V is TRBV7-2, with D hard to call. The V gene lost 5 bases and the J gene lost 13 bases, with 12 bases spanning the gap. Germline V CDR1 and CDR2: SGHTA, FQGNSA. The CDR3 runs 11 residues. In DNA form, the CDR3 reads TGTGCCAGCAGCGCCGACTCATTCCAGTTCTTC. Protein: CASSADSFQFF.

This clone showed up just a few times. The chain combines TRBV9 with TRBJ2-1, with a tentative D call TRBD2 (5 bases). V shed 0 bases and J shed 6 bases, with 10 bases lying between them. Germline V gene lookup returns CDR1 SGDLS and CDR2 YYNGEE. CDR3 length: 14 amino acids. The CDR3 protein is CASSVDPGINEQFF. CDR3 sequence (DNA): TGTGCCAGCAGCGTAGATCCGGGGATCAATGAGCAGTTCTTC. Based on the CDR3 plus reference TRBV9 and TRBJ2-1, the full variable domain is DSGVTQTPKHLITATGQRVTLRCSPRSGDLSVYWYQQSLDQGLQFLIQYYNGEERAKGNILERFSAQQFPDLHSELNLSSLELGDSALYFCASSVDPGINEQFFGPGTRLTVL.

This clone was seen a handful of times. J is TRBJ1-1 and V is TRBV5-1; D perhaps matches TRBD1 (6 bases). CDR3 length equals 12 residues. V lost 0 bases, J lost 8 bases, and 8 bases lay in between. Germline V gene lookup returns CDR1 SGHRS and CDR2 YFSETQ. Here the CDR3 reads CASSLERGEAFF. In DNA form, the CDR3 reads TGCGCCAGCAGCTTGGAAAGGGGGGAAGCTTTCTTT.

The chain employs TRBV5-1 and TRBJ2-7; TRBD2 might be the D (5 bases). From germline, CDR1 is SGHRS and CDR2 YFSETQ. Trimming stripped 3 bases from V and 3 bases from J, with 10 bases between. The CDR3 is made up of 13 amino acids. The chain's CDR3 is CASSYEGIYEQYF. The CDR3 coding sequence is TGCGCCAGCAGCTATGAGGGCATCTACGAGCAGTACTTC.

The sample holds one count of this clone. V is TRBV18 and J is TRBJ2-7; 9 nucleotides line up with TRBD1. The germline CDR1 and CDR2 sequences are KGHSH and LQKENI. This CDR3 contains 16 residues. Trimming removed 3 bases from V and 6 bases from J; junction bases left unmatched: 12. This chain's CDR3 is CASSPPTGGAKSEQYF. As DNA, the CDR3 is TGTGCCAGCTCACCCCCTACAGGGGGCGCGAAGTCCGAGCAGTACTTC.

The chain joins TRBV2 to TRBJ2-3, with 8 bases matching TRBD1. This CDR3 is 13 amino acids long. J lost 5 bases, V lost 6 bases, and 4 bases had no gene match. Germline V CDR1 and CDR2: SNHLY, FYNNEI. As DNA, the CDR3 is TGTGCCAGCAGGACAGGGGCTGGAGATACGCAGTATTTT. Its translation is CASRTGAGDTQYF.

This clone was detected only a few times. The rearrangement joins TRBV6-5 to TRBJ2-1; TRBD2 is a possible D gene (6 bases). This CDR3 has 15 residues. V was clipped by 0 bases and J by 9 bases, with 15 bases between them. Germline assignment: CDR1 MNHEY and CDR2 SVGAGI. CDR3 nucleotide sequence: TGTGCCAGCAGTTACTCTGTTGGGGGGTCGGGTGAGCAGTTCTTC. Translation: CASSYSVGGSGEQFF.

This clone was seen more than once but under ten times. The rearrangement links TRBV5-1 to TRBJ2-7; D possibly corresponds to TRBD1 (5 bases). V was pared by 6 bases and J by 2 bases, with 12 bases between. This CDR3 region has 13 residues. The germline gives CDR1 SGHRS, CDR2 YFSETQ. The CDR3 DNA is TGCGCCAGCAACCAGGGTTCGACCTACGAGCAGTACTTC. As protein: CASNQGSTYEQYF.

The chain recombines TRBV6-5 with TRBJ1-4; maybe TRBD1 (5 bases). The CDR3 sequence is 14 residues long. Trimming cost V 11 bases and J 2 bases, with 15 bases left between them. Germline CDR1 and CDR2: MNHEY and SVGAGI. The chain's CDR3 is CAGASGGTNEKLFF. The DNA for the CDR3 is TGTGCCGGCGCGTCGGGGGGGACTAATGAAAAACTGTTTTTT.